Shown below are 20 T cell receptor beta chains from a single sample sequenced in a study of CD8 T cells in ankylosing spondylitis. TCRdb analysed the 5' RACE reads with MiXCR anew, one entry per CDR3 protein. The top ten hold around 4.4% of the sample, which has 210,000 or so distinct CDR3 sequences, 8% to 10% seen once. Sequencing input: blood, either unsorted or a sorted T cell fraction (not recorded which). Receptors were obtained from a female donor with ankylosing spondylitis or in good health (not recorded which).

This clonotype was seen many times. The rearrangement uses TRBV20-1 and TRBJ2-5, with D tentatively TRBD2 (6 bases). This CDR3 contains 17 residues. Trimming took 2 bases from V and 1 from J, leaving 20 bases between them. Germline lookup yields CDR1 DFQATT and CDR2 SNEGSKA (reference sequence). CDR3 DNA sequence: TGCAGTGCTAGAAAATTTTTGCCGGGACTTAGCCAAGAGACCCAGTACTTC. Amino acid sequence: CSARKFLPGLSQETQYF.

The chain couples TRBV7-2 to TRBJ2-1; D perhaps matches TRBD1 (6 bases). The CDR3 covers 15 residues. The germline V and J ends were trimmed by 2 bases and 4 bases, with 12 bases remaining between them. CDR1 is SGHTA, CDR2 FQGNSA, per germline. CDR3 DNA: TGTGCCAGCAGCTTAACCACAGGGCCGTACAATGAGCAGTTCTTC. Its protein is CASSLTTGPYNEQFF.

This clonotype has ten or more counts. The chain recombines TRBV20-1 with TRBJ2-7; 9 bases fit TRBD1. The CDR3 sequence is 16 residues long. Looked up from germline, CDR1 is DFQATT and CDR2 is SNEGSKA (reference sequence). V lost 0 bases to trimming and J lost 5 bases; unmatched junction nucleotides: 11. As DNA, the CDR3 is TGCAGTGCTAGAGATTTTCAGGACAGGGGAGATGACGAGCAGTACTTC. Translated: CSARDFQDRGDDEQYF.

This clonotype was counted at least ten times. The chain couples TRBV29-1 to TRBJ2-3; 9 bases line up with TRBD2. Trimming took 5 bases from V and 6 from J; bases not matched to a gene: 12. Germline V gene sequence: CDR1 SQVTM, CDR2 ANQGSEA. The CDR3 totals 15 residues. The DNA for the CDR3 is TGCAGCGTTAGGGGTAGCGGGAGAGGATCGGATACGCAGTATTTT. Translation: CSVRGSGRGSDTQYF.

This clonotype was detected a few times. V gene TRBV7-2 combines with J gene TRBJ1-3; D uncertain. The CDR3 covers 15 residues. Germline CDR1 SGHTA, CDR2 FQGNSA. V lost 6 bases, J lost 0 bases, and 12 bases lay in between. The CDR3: CASRKQMNSGNTIYF. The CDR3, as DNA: TGTGCCAGCAGGAAACAGATGAACTCTGGAAACACCATATATTTT.

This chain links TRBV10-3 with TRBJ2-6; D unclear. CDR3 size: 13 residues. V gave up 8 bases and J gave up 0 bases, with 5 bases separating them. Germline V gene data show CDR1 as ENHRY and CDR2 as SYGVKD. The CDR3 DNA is TGTGCCATCGGCGGCTCTGGGGCCAACGTCCTGACTTTC. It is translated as CAIGGSGANVLTF.

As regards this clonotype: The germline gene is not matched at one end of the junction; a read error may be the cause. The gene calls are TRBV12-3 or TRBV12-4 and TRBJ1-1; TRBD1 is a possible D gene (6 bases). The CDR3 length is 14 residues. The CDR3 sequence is CASSLSQGNTAAFF. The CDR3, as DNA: TGTGCCAGCAGCCTTAGCCAGGGGAACACTGCAGCTTTCTTT.

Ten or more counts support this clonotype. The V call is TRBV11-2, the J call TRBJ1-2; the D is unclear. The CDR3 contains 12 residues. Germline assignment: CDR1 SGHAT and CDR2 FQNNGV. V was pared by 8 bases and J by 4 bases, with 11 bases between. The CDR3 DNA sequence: TGTGCCAGCCAAGGACGGCTCTATGGCTACACCTTC. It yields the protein CASQGRLYGYTF.

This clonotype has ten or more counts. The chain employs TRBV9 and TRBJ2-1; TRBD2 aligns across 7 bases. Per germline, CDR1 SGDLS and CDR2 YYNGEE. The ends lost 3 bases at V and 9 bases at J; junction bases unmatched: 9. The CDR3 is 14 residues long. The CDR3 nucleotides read TGTGCCAGCAGCGGGGAGGGCCGAGGAGGTGAGCAGTTCTTC. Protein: CASSGEGRGGEQFF. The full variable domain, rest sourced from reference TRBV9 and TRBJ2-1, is DSGVTQTPKHLITATGQRVTLRCSPRSGDLSVYWYQQSLDQGLQFLIQYYNGEERAKGNILERFSAQQFPDLHSELNLSSLELGDSALYFCASSGEGRGGEQFFGPGTRLTVL.

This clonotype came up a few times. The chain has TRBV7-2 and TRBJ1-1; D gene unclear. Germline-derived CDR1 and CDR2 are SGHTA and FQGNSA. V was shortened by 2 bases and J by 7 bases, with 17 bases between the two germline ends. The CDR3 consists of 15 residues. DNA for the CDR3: TGTGCCAGCAGCTTACCATCCCGGGATCTCGGTGAAGCTTTCTTT. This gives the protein CASSLPSRDLGEAFF.

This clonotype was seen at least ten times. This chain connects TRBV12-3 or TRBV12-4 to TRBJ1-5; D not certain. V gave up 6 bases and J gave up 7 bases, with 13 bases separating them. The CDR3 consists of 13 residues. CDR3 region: CASSRAGEQPQHF. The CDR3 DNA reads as TGTGCCAGCAGCCGGGCCGGGGAACAGCCCCAGCATTTT.

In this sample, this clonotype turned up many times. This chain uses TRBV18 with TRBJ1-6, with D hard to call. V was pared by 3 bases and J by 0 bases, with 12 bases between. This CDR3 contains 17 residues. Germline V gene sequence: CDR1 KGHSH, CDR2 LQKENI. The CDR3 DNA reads TGTGCCAGCTCACCGATATCCTACAGCTCCTATAATTCACCCCTCCACTTT. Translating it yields CASSPISYSSYNSPLHF. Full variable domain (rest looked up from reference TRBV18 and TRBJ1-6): NAGVMQNPRHLVRRRGQEARLRCSPMKGHSHVYWYRQLPEEGLKFMVYLQKENIIDESGMPKERFSAEFPKEGPSILRIQQVVRGDSAAYFCASSPISYSSYNSPLHFGNGTRLTVT.

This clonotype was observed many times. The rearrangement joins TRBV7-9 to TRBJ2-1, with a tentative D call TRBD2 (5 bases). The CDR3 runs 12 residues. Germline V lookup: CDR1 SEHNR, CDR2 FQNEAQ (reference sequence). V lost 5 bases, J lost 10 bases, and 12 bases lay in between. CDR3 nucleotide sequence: TGTGCCAGCAGCCACGACTATCGGGAGCAGTTCTTC. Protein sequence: CASSHDYREQFF.

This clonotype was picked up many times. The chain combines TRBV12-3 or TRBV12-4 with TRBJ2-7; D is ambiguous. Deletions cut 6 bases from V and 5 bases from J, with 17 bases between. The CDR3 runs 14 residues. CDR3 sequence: CASSLGAETNEQYF. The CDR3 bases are TGTGCCAGCAGCCTTGGTGCAGAGACCAACGAGCAGTACTTC.

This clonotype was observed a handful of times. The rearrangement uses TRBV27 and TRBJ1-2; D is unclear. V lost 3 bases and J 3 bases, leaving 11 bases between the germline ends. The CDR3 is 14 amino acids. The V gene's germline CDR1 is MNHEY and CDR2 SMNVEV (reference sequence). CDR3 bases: TGTGCCAGCAGTTTTGCCGGACGATACTATGGCTACACCTTC. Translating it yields CASSFAGRYYGYTF.

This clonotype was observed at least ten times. The DNA of the CDR3 is TGTGCCTGGAACCCTGGATCAGATACGCAGTATTTT. Protein sequence: CAWNPGSDTQYF. The chain uses TRBV30 and TRBJ2-3; no definite D call. The CDR3 has 12 residues. Trimming took 4 bases from V and 4 from J, leaving 9 bases between them. Germline CDR1 is GTSNPN and CDR2 is SVGIG (reference sequence).

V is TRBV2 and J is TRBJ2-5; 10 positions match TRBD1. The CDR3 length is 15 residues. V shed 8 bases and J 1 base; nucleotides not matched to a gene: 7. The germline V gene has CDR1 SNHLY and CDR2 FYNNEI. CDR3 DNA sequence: TGTGCCAGCCCATCCGGGACAGGGGTCCAAGAGACCCAGTACTTC. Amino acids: CASPSGTGVQETQYF.

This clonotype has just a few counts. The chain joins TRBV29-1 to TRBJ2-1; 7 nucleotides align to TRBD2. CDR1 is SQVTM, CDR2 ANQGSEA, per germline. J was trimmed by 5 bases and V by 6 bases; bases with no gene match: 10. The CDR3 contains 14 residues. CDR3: CSVRVASGNNEQFF. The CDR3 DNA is TGCAGCGTCCGGGTGGCTAGCGGAAACAATGAGCAGTTCTTC.

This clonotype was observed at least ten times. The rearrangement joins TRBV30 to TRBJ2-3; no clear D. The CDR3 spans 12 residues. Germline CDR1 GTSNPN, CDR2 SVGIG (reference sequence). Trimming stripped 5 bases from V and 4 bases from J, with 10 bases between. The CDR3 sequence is CAWGHSSDTQYF. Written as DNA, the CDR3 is TGTGCCTGGGGCCATAGCTCAGATACGCAGTATTTT.

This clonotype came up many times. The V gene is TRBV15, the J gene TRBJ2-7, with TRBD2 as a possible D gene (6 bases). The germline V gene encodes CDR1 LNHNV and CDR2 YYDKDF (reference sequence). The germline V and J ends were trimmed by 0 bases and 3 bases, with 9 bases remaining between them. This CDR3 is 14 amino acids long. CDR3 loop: CATSRDRGFYEQYF. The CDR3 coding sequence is TGTGCCACCAGCAGAGACCGGGGGTTCTACGAGCAGTACTTC.